A selection of T cell receptor beta chains follows, all from one sample in a study of blood T cell repertoires in COVID-19. The protocol was immunoSEQ multiplex PCR, while the TCRdb copy is restricted to in-frame clones and leaves out a portion. Among 200,000 to 300,000 clones listed, about 88% were seen once. The sequenced sample consisted of peripheral blood. The receptors come from a woman aged 55-70 years with COVID-19, enrolled during active disease. Both conserved end residues are part of each CDR3. The D gene is left open where the match is weak. Size is omitted from some rows. Given values are once, few, many or a class for expanded clones.

D	size	J	V	DNA	CDR3
.	.	TRBJ1-1	TRBV5-3	TGTGCCAGAAGCTTGCTCGAGAAGCCTGTAATGAACACTGAAGCTTTCTTT	CARSLLEKPVMNTEAFF
.	few	TRBJ2-7	TRBV18	TGTGCCAGCTCACCACCTAGCGGAGGTGCTTACGAGCAGTACTTC	CASSPPSGGAYEQYF
.	.	TRBJ1-5	TRBV19	TGTGCCAGTAGTATAGGAGGCCGACAGTCGGGTCAGCCCCAGCATTTT	CASSIGGRQSGQPQHF
.	.	TRBJ2-2	TRBV5-4	TGTGCCAGCAGCTTCCCGGGAGACGGGGAGCTGTTTTTT	CASSFPGDGELFF
TRBD2	.	TRBJ2-1	TRBV11-1	TGTGCCAGCAGCCCGGGACTAGCGGGAGGAATCAATGAGCAGTTCTTC	CASSPGLAGGINEQFF
.	.	TRBJ1-6	TRBV4-1	TGCGCCAGCAGCCAAGATACCCTAGTAGATTCACCCCTCCACTTT	CASSQDTLVDSPLHF
TRBD1	.	TRBJ1-1	TRBV28	TGTGCCAGCAGTTTACGCGACAGGGTTCGAGCCACTGAAGCTTTCTTT	CASSLRDRVRATEAFF
.	.	TRBJ1-1	TRBV5-1	TGCGCCAGCAGCTTGGGATTTGGCAGGGAGGGAATTACTGAAGCTTTCTTT	CASSLGFGREGITEAFF
.	.	TRBJ1-3	TRBV28	TGTGCCAGCAGGCGGCACACTGGAAACACCATATATTTT	CASRRHTGNTIYF
.	.	TRBJ1-3	TRBV6-4	TGTGCCAGCCCCCGGACAGAGAGCTCTGGAAACACCATATATTTT	CASPRTESSGNTIYF
.	.	TRBJ1-5	TRBV5-5	TGTGCCAGCAGCCGTATGAGCGGCAATCAGCCCCAGCATTTT	CASSRMSGNQPQHF
TRBD1	.	TRBJ2-2	TRBV10-3	TGTGCCATCAGTGAAACAGGGGGCAGGGGCGGGGAGCTGTTTTTT	CAISETGGRGGELFF
TRBD2	.	TRBJ2-1	TRBV10-1	TGCGCCAGCGGACTCGCTAGCGGGTCATACAATGAGCAGTTCTTC	CASGLASGSYNEQFF
.	.	TRBJ2-7	TRBV7-8	TGTGCCAGCAGCGCCAGGGCGCGAGCAGGGTTTCTCTACGAGCAGTACTTC	CASSARARAGFLYEQYF
.	.	TRBJ1-2	TRBV19	TGTGCCAGTAGTCAGAGGACAGTCTATGGCTACACCTTC	CASSQRTVYGYTF
.	.	TRBJ2-4	TRBV20-1	TGCAGTGCAGGGGTTAACATTCAGTACTTC	CSAGVNIQYF
TRBD1	.	TRBJ2-7	TRBV28	TGTGCCAGCAGTGTAAGGGGACAGAGGAACTACGAGCAGTACTTC	CASSVRGQRNYEQYF
.	.	TRBJ2-7	TRBV7-3	TGTGCCAGCAGCTTAGGGGCCGGGTACGAGCAGTACTTC	CASSLGAGYEQYF